This T cell receptor (beta chain) appears in the sequencing data of a study of blood T cell repertoires in COVID-19. As for the study in general: Material from acute and convalescent COVID-19 was sourced from the United States, Italy and Spain. The cDNA or gDNA used as material had been derived from T cells, B-cell-depleted T cells, or PBMCs.

Seattle cases were enrolled at active infection and followed longitudinally. The CDR3 extends over 13 amino acids. Losses at the gene ends were 8 bases for V and 7 bases for J; bases not matched to a gene: 7. From germline, CDR1 is GTSNPN and CDR2 SVGIG (reference sequence). Original analysis: Quantification of nucleated cells was approximated via reference gene primer amplification. Only in-frame clones appear in the TCRdb table, and some are missing; sequencing was by immunoSEQ multiplex PCR. The V and J calls and the clone size are those of that table, but D and trimming were determined from the DNA. There are about 130,000 clones in the sample; more than 75% occur only once, and over 9.5% lies in the top ten.

Sequences were obtained from peripheral blood. The J gene is TRBJ1-6, the V gene TRBV30; 8 nucleotides match TRBD1. The sequence was obtained from a woman aged 70-85 years with COVID-19, enrolled during active disease. The chain's CDR3 is CARRDRLNSPLHF. CDR3 coding DNA: TGTGCCCGCCGGGACAGGCTGAATTCACCCCTCCACTTT.